The 31 T cell receptor beta chains below come from one sample, sequenced in a study of PD-1 blockade in mismatch repair-deficient tumors. Generated by immunoSEQ multiplex PCR, the TCRdb table keeps only in-frame clones and is missing some. The sample consists of more than 15,000 clones, approximately 84% of them appearing once. Sequenced here: PBMCs, sampled 4 weeks after starting pembrolizumab. These receptors all stem from an adult with mismatch repair-deficient cancer.

The CDR3 protein is CAISEQPGTNEKLFF. In DNA form, the CDR3 reads TGTGCCATCAGTGAACAACCAGGGACTAATGAAAAACTGTTTTTT. The gene calls are TRBV10-3 and TRBJ1-4; D is perhaps TRBD1 (5 bases). CDR1 ENHRY and CDR2 SYGVKD come from the germline V gene. V lost 3 bases and J lost 2, with 10 bases in between. The CDR3 is 15 residues long.

The chain recombines TRBV5-1 with TRBJ2-7, with 10 bases fitting TRBD2. Germline loops: CDR1 SGHRS, CDR2 YFSETQ. The CDR3 contains 15 residues. J lost 3 bases, V lost 0 bases, and 3 bases had no gene match. This CDR3 is CASSLDTSGVYEQYF. As DNA, the CDR3 is TGCGCCAGCAGCTTGGATACTAGCGGGGTCTACGAGCAGTACTTC.

The V and J genes are TRBV9 and TRBJ1-4; 8 nucleotides agree with TRBD1. The CDR3 is 15 residues long. V was pared by 1 base and J by 6 bases, with 5 bases of the junction left unmatched. Germline loops: CDR1 SGDLS, CDR2 YYNGEE. CDR3 amino acids: CASSVHSGGDEKLFF. CDR3 sequence (DNA): TGTGCCAGCAGCGTACACTCAGGGGGCGATGAAAAACTGTTTTTT.

The CDR3 bases are TGTGCCAGCAGCCCCGACAGGGGGCGAGGGAACACTGAAGCTTTCTTT. Its translation: CASSPDRGRGNTEAFF. The J gene is TRBJ1-1, the V gene TRBV5-6, with 10 bases that match TRBD1. Trimming cost V 4 bases and J 1 base; bases outside gene matches: 7. The V gene's germline CDR1 is SGHDT and CDR2 YYEEEE. The CDR3 loop spans 16 amino acids.

The count of this clone is one. The rearrangement links TRBV2 to TRBJ2-3; perhaps TRBD1 as D (5 bases). CDR1 is SNHLY, CDR2 FYNNEI, per germline. There are 12 residues in the CDR3. V was pared by 6 bases and J by 4 bases, with 8 bases between. This CDR3 is CASRGQADTQYF. The CDR3 DNA sequence: TGTGCCAGCAGGGGGCAGGCAGATACGCAGTATTTT.

This clone was seen a single time. This CDR3 is also generated by other DNA sequences in the sample. The chain recombines TRBV14 with TRBJ2-1; TRBD1 matches 8 bases. Germline assignment: CDR1 SGHDN and CDR2 FVKESK. This CDR3 region has 16 residues. V lost 1 base to trimming and J lost 5 bases; unmatched junction nucleotides: 7. This chain's CDR3 is CASSQAEDRVDNEQFF. The CDR3 bases are TGTGCCAGCAGCCAAGCAGAGGACAGGGTAGACAATGAGCAGTTCTTC.

The rearrangement joins TRBV11-3 to TRBJ2-1, with D hard to call. Germline CDR1 is SGHNT and CDR2 is YENEEA. This CDR3 comprises 15 residues. Trimming took off 3 bases at V and 0 bases at J, with 9 bases between the two ends. The CDR3 sequence: CASSFGRSSYNEQFF. The CDR3, as DNA: TGTGCCAGCAGCTTTGGGCGCAGCTCCTACAATGAGCAGTTCTTC. The variable domain in full, completed from reference TRBV11-3 and TRBJ2-1, reads EAGVVQSPRYKIIEKKQPVAFWCNPISGHNTLYWYLQNLGQGPELLIRYENEEAVDDSQLPKDRFSAERLKGVDSTLKIQPAELGDSAVYLCASSFGRSSYNEQFFGPGTRLTVL.

The CDR3 coding sequence is TGTGCCAGCAGCTTGTATCGCGGGAGTGACAATGAGCAGTTCTTC. Protein: CASSLYRGSDNEQFF. This chain uses TRBV7-3 with TRBJ2-1; 7 nucleotides align to TRBD2. The CDR3 runs 15 residues. CDR1 is SGHTA and CDR2 is FQGTGA in the germline V gene. The V gene end was trimmed by 3 bases and the J gene end by 5 bases; junction bases not matched to a gene: 7.

This sequence joins TRBV11-3 and TRBJ2-1; perhaps TRBD2 as D (6 bases). Trimming removed 2 bases from V and 2 bases from J, with 10 bases in between. There are 15 residues in the CDR3. Looked up from germline, CDR1 is SGHNT and CDR2 is YENEEA. In DNA form, the CDR3 reads TGTGCCAGCAGCTTACGGCGGGACCCCTACAATGAGCAGTTCTTC. Amino acids: CASSLRRDPYNEQFF.

The chain joins TRBV4-1 to TRBJ1-2; TRBD1 matches 10 bases. The CDR3 runs 14 residues. The V and J ends lost 1 base and 9 bases, in that order; junction bases with no gene match: 5. CDR1 is MGHRA, CDR2 YSYEKL, per germline. The CDR3 DNA sequence: TGCGCCAGCAGCCAAGGGACAGGGGGTCGAAGCTACACCTTC. Protein: CASSQGTGGRSYTF.

The V and J genes are TRBV9 and TRBJ1-1; 9 nucleotides agree with TRBD1. V shed 5 bases and J 2 bases; nucleotides not matched to a gene: 4. Germline CDR1 SGDLS, CDR2 YYNGEE. The CDR3 is made up of 14 amino acids. The CDR3 spells CASRPGQGNTEAFF. In DNA form, the CDR3 reads TGTGCCAGCAGACCGGGACAGGGAAACACTGAAGCTTTCTTT.

The rearrangement uses TRBV7-6 and TRBJ2-5; no clear D gene. Trimming removed 2 bases from V and 9 bases from J, with 16 bases in between. Germline CDR1 and CDR2: SGHVS and FNYEAQ. This CDR3 contains 14 residues. The CDR3 DNA sequence: TGTGCCAGCAGCTTACAGGAATCTACCAAGGCCCAGTACTTC. Protein sequence: CASSLQESTKAQYF.

The chain uses TRBV5-1 and TRBJ1-2; 8 nucleotides agree with TRBD1. The CDR3 spans 17 residues. With 4 bases clipped from V and 6 bases from J, the junction kept 17 bases outside the gene matches. Germline V gives CDR1 SGHRS, CDR2 YFSETQ. The CDR3 region has the DNA TGCGCCAGCAGCCCTGAGACTCCGGACAGGGATAGGAATGGCTACACCTTC. Translating it yields CASSPETPDRDRNGYTF.

As DNA, the CDR3 is TGTGCCAGCAACCCGGACAGGGGACCACCCCTCCACTTT. Amino acid sequence: CASNPDRGPPLHF. The rearrangement links TRBV27 to TRBJ1-6; 9 bases agree with TRBD1. Trimming took 7 bases from V and 11 from J; bases not matched to a gene: 6. CDR3 length equals 13 residues. The germline V gene encodes CDR1 MNHEY and CDR2 SMNVEV (reference sequence).

The chain uses TRBV7-9 and TRBJ2-7; no clear D. V lost 5 bases, J lost 3 bases, and 8 bases lay in between. The CDR3 sequence is 12 residues long. CDR1 and CDR2 (germline): SEHNR, FQNEAQ (reference sequence). Written as DNA, the CDR3 is TGTGCCAGCAGCCTAAACTACTACGAGCAGTACTTC. Translated: CASSLNYYEQYF.

The CDR3 spells CASSPGHRTDTQYF. The CDR3 DNA reads as TGTGCCAGCAGCCCTGGACATCGCACAGATACGCAGTATTTT. The rearrangement joins TRBV5-5 to TRBJ2-3, with D possibly being TRBD1 (5 bases). Germline V gives CDR1 SGHKS, CDR2 YYEKEE (reference sequence). The CDR3 totals 14 residues. The V end lost 4 bases, the J end lost 1 base, and 10 bases lay between the germline ends.

This clone was counted between two and nine times. The chain couples TRBV11-2 to TRBJ2-7; D might be TRBD2 (5 bases). Germline V gives CDR1 SGHAT, CDR2 FQNNGV. V lost 8 bases, J lost 0 bases, and 11 bases lay in between. This CDR3 has 13 residues. The CDR3 spells CASGSGNSYEQYF. In DNA form, the CDR3 reads TGTGCCAGCGGTTCCGGGAACTCCTACGAGCAGTACTTC.

This clone has a single count. V and J are TRBV2 and TRBJ1-3; 9 bases align to TRBD1. The CDR3 runs 16 residues. The germline V gene encodes CDR1 SNHLY and CDR2 FYNNEI. J lost 3 bases, V lost 6 bases, and 9 bases had no gene match. The CDR3 region is CASSRDRVEVGNTIYF. CDR3 coding DNA: TGTGCCAGCAGCCGGGACAGGGTAGAGGTTGGAAACACCATATATTTT.

J is TRBJ1-2 and V is TRBV30, with TRBD1 as a possible D gene (5 bases). CDR1 is GTSNPN and CDR2 is SVGIG in the germline V gene (reference sequence). There are 12 residues in the CDR3. V lost 7 bases and J lost 8, with 17 bases in between. This CDR3 reads CAFPGLGEGYTF. CDR3 nucleotide sequence: TGTGCCTTCCCGGGACTGGGGGAAGGCTACACCTTC.

The rearrangement uses TRBV7-9 and TRBJ1-2; no clear D. Per germline, CDR1 SEHNR and CDR2 FQNEAQ (reference sequence). Trimming stripped 3 bases from V and 3 bases from J, with 11 bases between. The CDR3 has 14 amino acids. In nucleotides, the CDR3 is TGTGCCAGCAGCTTTCTTTACAGTGACTATGGCTACACCTTC. As protein: CASSFLYSDYGYTF.

The chain uses TRBV29-1 and TRBJ1-3; D uncertain. This CDR3 contains 14 residues. With 7 bases removed from V and 5 bases from J, the gap between germline ends came to 18 bases. CDR1 is SQVTM, CDR2 ANQGSEA, per germline. The CDR3 coding sequence is TGCAGCGCTGCCCCCAGCACAGCACGAAACACCATATATTTT. It translates to CSAAPSTARNTIYF.

The chain employs TRBV4-1 and TRBJ2-3, with D hard to call. The CDR3 spans 14 residues. The ends were cut back, 1 base at V and 0 bases at J, with 5 bases in the middle. CDR1 is MGHRA and CDR2 is YSYEKL in the germline V gene. The CDR3: CASSQVASTDTQYF. The CDR3 coding sequence is TGCGCCAGCAGCCAAGTGGCTAGCACAGATACGCAGTATTTT.

This clone was counted between two and nine times. The V and J genes are TRBV5-1 and TRBJ2-7; 10 nucleotides align to TRBD2. Trimming removed 0 bases from V and 2 bases from J; junction bases left unmatched: 2. The CDR3 is made up of 15 amino acids. Germline loops: CDR1 SGHRS, CDR2 YFSETQ. CDR3 DNA sequence: TGCGCCAGCAGCTTGGGGAGCGGGAGGGCCTACGAGCAGTACTTC. It translates to CASSLGSGRAYEQYF.

Only a few counts were recorded for this clone. The chain carries TRBV5-8 and TRBJ2-3; D is possibly TRBD1 (8 bases). The germline V and J ends were trimmed by 4 bases and 3 bases, with 15 bases remaining between them. The germline CDR1 and CDR2 sequences are SGHTS and YDEGEE. The CDR3 is made up of 15 amino acids. CDR3 coding DNA: TGTGCCAGCAGCGCCAGGGGGCGGGGGACAGATACGCAGTATTTT. The encoded protein is CASSARGRGTDTQYF.

This CDR3 is CASSPTSGYTGELFF. The CDR3 DNA follows: TGTGCCAGCAGCCCGACTAGCGGGTACACCGGGGAGCTGTTTTTT. The rearrangement joins TRBV5-6 to TRBJ2-2; TRBD2 aligns across 10 bases. Losses at the gene ends were 4 bases for V and 3 bases for J; bases not matched to a gene: 3. This CDR3 comprises 15 residues. Germline V gives CDR1 SGHDT, CDR2 YYEEEE. Full variable domain (rest looked up from reference TRBV5-6 and TRBJ2-2): DAGVTQSPTHLIKTRGQQVTLRCSPKSGHDTVSWYQQALGQGPQFIFQYYEEEERQRGNFPDRFSGHQFPNYSSELNVNALLLGDSALYLCASSPTSGYTGELFFGEGSRLTVL.

The V and J genes are TRBV28 and TRBJ1-2; 7 bases are shared with TRBD1. The germline V gene encodes CDR1 MDHEN and CDR2 SYDVKM. Trimming at V came to 0 bases and at J to 0 bases, leaving 1 base not matched to a gene. This CDR3 is 15 amino acids long. The CDR3 DNA follows: TGTGCCAGCAGTTTATGGGGACAGACTAACTATGGCTACACCTTC. It is translated as CASSLWGQTNYGYTF.

The chain links TRBV6-1 to TRBJ2-5; 11 nucleotides match TRBD1. Unmatched junction bases numbered 3, after V lost 4 bases and J lost 5 bases. CDR1 and CDR2 from the germline V gene are MNHNS and SASEGT. This CDR3 is 14 amino acids long. The CDR3 is CASSAGQGGETQYF. The DNA for the CDR3 is TGTGCCAGCAGTGCGGGACAGGGGGGCGAGACCCAGTACTTC.

The CDR3 loop is CASSENRQGVSYNEQFF. The DNA for the CDR3 is TGTGCCAGCAGTGAAAATCGTCAGGGTGTTAGCTACAATGAGCAGTTCTTC. The chain couples TRBV2 to TRBJ2-1; D might be TRBD1 (5 bases). Trimming removed 2 bases from V and 3 bases from J, with 17 bases in between. This CDR3 has 17 amino acids. The germline gives CDR1 SNHLY, CDR2 FYNNEI.

The V and J genes are TRBV7-9 and TRBJ2-1, with TRBD2 matching 11 bases. This CDR3 has 15 residues. The trim removed 8 bases at V and 1 base at J, leaving 4 bases unmatched. Germline lookup yields CDR1 SEHNR and CDR2 FQNEAQ (reference sequence). In nucleotides, the CDR3 is TGTGCCAGCCTTAGCGGGAGGGCGTCCTACAATGAGCAGTTCTTC. Protein product: CASLSGRASYNEQFF.

The chain is built from TRBV5-1 and TRBJ2-1; 9 bases are a match to TRBD1. CDR1 and CDR2 (germline): SGHRS, YFSETQ. The CDR3 loop spans 15 amino acids. Trimming at V came to 4 bases and at J to 2 bases, leaving 4 bases not matched to a gene. The CDR3 sequence: CASSPGQGTYNEQFF. The CDR3 nucleotides read TGCGCCAGCAGCCCGGGACAGGGTACCTACAATGAGCAGTTCTTC.

This chain uses TRBV29-1 with TRBJ1-2; a possible D gene is TRBD1 (6 bases). Trimming took 5 bases from V and 2 from J, leaving 18 bases between them. Germline assignment: CDR1 SQVTM and CDR2 ANQGSEA. The CDR3 has 15 amino acids. CDR3 residues: CSVLPRGRGNYGYTF. CDR3 nucleotide sequence: TGCAGCGTTCTTCCCCGAGGGAGGGGGAACTATGGCTACACCTTC. Using reference TRBV29-1 and TRBJ1-2 for the parts outside the CDR3, the full variable domain is SAVISQKPSRDICQRGTSLTIQCQVDSQVTMMFWYRQQPGQSLTLIATANQGSEATYESGFVIDKFPISRPNLTFSTLTVSNMSPEDSSIYLCSVLPRGRGNYGYTFGSGTRLTVV.